A single sample gave rise to the 24 T cell receptor beta chains below, sequenced in a study of T cells after yellow fever vaccination. TCRdb redid the calling of the 5' RACE reads with MiXCR, one entry per CDR3 protein. Among some 300,000 distinct CDR3 sequences listed, about 10% were seen once. The specimen comprised CD4+ T cells sorted from PBMCs, sampled 5 days after the yellow fever booster vaccination. The source is a young man who received the YFV17D yellow fever vaccine.

The V and J genes are TRBV7-2 and TRBJ1-4, with D unclear. Germline-derived CDR1 and CDR2 are SGHTA and FQGNSA. V was cut by 0 bases and J by 11 bases, with 10 bases left in between. The CDR3 sequence is 13 residues long. CDR3 region: CASSLAPPSKLFF. CDR3 DNA sequence: TGTGCCAGCAGCTTAGCCCCTCCATCCAAACTGTTTTTT.

CDR3 coding DNA: TGTGCCAGCACCCCTCCGGGACAGAAGAAAGAGGGGCCCCAGCATTTT. This sequence encodes CASTPPGQKKEGPQHF. The J gene is TRBJ1-5, the V gene TRBV28; 7 nucleotides agree with TRBD1. CDR1 is MDHEN and CDR2 is SYDVKM in the germline V gene. The CDR3 runs to 16 residues. V trimming: 7 bases; J trimming: 9 bases; junction bases outside the gene matches: 18.

The chain has TRBV12-3 or TRBV12-4 and TRBJ1-2; a possible D gene is TRBD1 (6 bases). The CDR3 runs to 13 residues. V was clipped by 6 bases and J by 3 bases, with 11 bases between them. CDR3 sequence: CASSPQGYYGYTF. CDR3 DNA: TGTGCCAGCAGCCCACAGGGATACTATGGCTACACCTTC.

This clonotype was seen a handful of times. The chain is built from TRBV14 and TRBJ1-6; 8 nucleotides line up with TRBD1. CDR3 length: 22 amino acids. Looked up from germline, CDR1 is SGHDN and CDR2 is FVKESK. With 3 bases clipped from V and 0 bases from J, the junction kept 19 bases outside the gene matches. Written as DNA, the CDR3 is TGTGCCAGCAGCCACCTCATGGGCTATCGGGACAGGTTGAGCTCCTATAATTCACCCCTCCACTTT. It encodes CASSHLMGYRDRLSSYNSPLHF.

The chain recombines TRBV12-3 or TRBV12-4 with TRBJ1-1; D might be TRBD1 (6 bases). The CDR3 consists of 14 residues. Trimming stripped 2 bases from V and 3 bases from J, with 10 bases between. CDR3 region: CASSLLTGDTEAFF. The DNA of the CDR3 is TGTGCCAGCAGTTTACTGACAGGAGACACTGAAGCTTTCTTT.

In this sample, this clonotype turned up a few times. The chain employs TRBV25-1 and TRBJ2-3, with D perhaps TRBD2 (5 bases). Trimming stripped 7 bases from V and 2 bases from J, with 22 bases between. The CDR3 extends over 17 amino acids. CDR1 is MGHDK, CDR2 SYGVNS, per germline. This CDR3 is CASTIRDREPSTDTQYF. CDR3 DNA: TGTGCCAGCACCATCCGGGATCGAGAACCATCCACAGATACGCAGTATTTT.

This clonotype was detected only a few times. This chain uses TRBV5-5 with TRBJ1-1; D is undetermined. The CDR3 length is 13 residues. Trimming pared 0 bases from V and 5 bases from J, leaving 8 bases between. Germline V CDR1 and CDR2: SGHKS, YYEKEE (reference sequence). CDR3 coding DNA: TGTGCCAGCAGCTTGGGGGATAGAACTGAAGCTTTCTTT. It codes for CASSLGDRTEAFF.

The rearrangement joins TRBV12-3 or TRBV12-4 to TRBJ1-5; 8 bases line up with TRBD1. The CDR3 is 13 residues long. Trimming took 6 bases from V and 8 from J; bases not matched to a gene: 6. The CDR3 sequence: CASSGTGLEPQHF. CDR3 in DNA: TGTGCCAGCAGCGGGACAGGTTTAGAGCCCCAGCATTTT.

This CDR3 is CASSLGLYWGGGQPQHF. DNA for the CDR3: TGTGCCAGCAGCTTGGGACTCTATTGGGGAGGGGGCCAGCCCCAGCATTTT. The chain couples TRBV5-5 to TRBJ1-5, with 7 bases matching TRBD1. The J segment lost 7 bases and the V segment lost 0 bases, leaving 13 bases of the junction unmatched. Germline V gene sequence: CDR1 SGHKS, CDR2 YYEKEE (reference sequence). This CDR3 region has 17 residues.

V is TRBV4-3 and J is TRBJ2-7; tentatively, D is TRBD1 (5 bases). The germline V gene has CDR1 LGHNA and CDR2 YSLEER. The CDR3 runs 13 residues. Between the trimmed V and J ends, which lost 8 bases and 6 bases, there was a span of 17 bases. The CDR3 DNA follows: TGCGCCAGCTTTGGCCACGGCAGGGTCGAGCAGTACTTC. Its protein product is CASFGHGRVEQYF.

This clonotype occurred many times. At one end, the junction sequence differs from germline, possibly due to a read error. The chain links TRBV7-7 to TRBJ2-1; D may be TRBD2 (5 bases). This CDR3 is 14 amino acids long. Per the germline V gene, CDR1 is SSHAT and CDR2 is FNYEAQ (reference sequence). The CDR3 spells CASSLGAGDNEQFF. The DNA of the CDR3 is TGTGCTAGCAGCTTAGGAGCCGGGGACAATGAGCAGTTCTTC.

This clonotype was detected only a few times. The V and J genes are TRBV19 and TRBJ2-3, with D perhaps TRBD2 (7 bases). Trimming shortened V by 7 bases and J by 4 bases, and 24 bases separated the two germline ends. The CDR3 sequence is 17 residues long. CDR1 LNHDA and CDR2 SQIVND come from the germline V gene (reference sequence). The chain's CDR3 is CASTENSGGRLADTQYF. The CDR3 DNA is TGTGCCAGTACGGAGAACTCCGGGGGGCGTTTGGCAGATACGCAGTATTTT. Full variable domain (rest looked up from reference TRBV19 and TRBJ2-3): DGGITQSPKYLFRKEGQNVTLSCEQNLNHDAMYWYRQDPGQGLRLIYYSQIVNDFQKGDIAEGYSVSREKKESFPLTVTSAQKNPTAFYLCASTENSGGRLADTQYFGPGTRLTVL.

V usage is TRBV4-3 and J usage is TRBJ1-2, with D possibly matching TRBD1 (5 bases). This CDR3 comprises 14 residues. Deletions cut 4 bases from V and 7 bases from J, with 16 bases between. Germline V lookup: CDR1 LGHNA, CDR2 YSLEER. CDR3 loop: CASSPGTARGGYTF. The DNA of the CDR3 is TGCGCCAGCAGCCCGGGGACCGCCCGGGGTGGCTACACCTTC.

There are a few counts of this clonotype. The CDR3 reads CASSRTDPRQPQHF. The CDR3 nucleotides read TGTGCCAGCAGTCGGACGGATCCGAGACAGCCCCAGCATTTT. V is TRBV6-2 or TRBV6-3 and J is TRBJ1-5; D is uncertain. From germline, CDR1 is MNHEY and CDR2 SVGEGT. Between the trimmed V and J ends, which lost 5 bases and 7 bases, there was a span of 15 bases. The CDR3 runs 14 residues.

The J gene is TRBJ2-2, the V gene TRBV5-1, with TRBD1 matching 7 bases. V was pared by 4 bases and J by 8 bases, with 11 bases of the junction left unmatched. CDR1 SGHRS and CDR2 YFSETQ come from the germline V gene. This CDR3 spans 15 amino acids. CDR3 sequence reads: CASSPGTAVRGELFF. CDR3 coding DNA: TGCGCCAGCAGCCCCGGGACAGCCGTAAGAGGGGAGCTGTTTTTT. Variable domain in full (rest from reference TRBV5-1 and TRBJ2-2): KAGVTQTPRYLIKTRGQQVTLSCSPISGHRSVSWYQQTPGQGLQFLFEYFSETQRNKGNFPGRFSGRQFSNSRSEMNVSTLELGDSALYLCASSPGTAVRGELFFGEGSRLTVL.

CDR3 region: CASSRRAAGAEDTQYF. The CDR3 region has the DNA TGCGCCAGCAGCCGAAGGGCGGCGGGGGCCGAAGATACGCAGTATTTT. The rearrangement links TRBV4-3 to TRBJ2-3, with D possibly being TRBD2 (7 bases). Trimming removed 4 bases from V and 5 bases from J, with 19 bases in between. This CDR3 has 16 residues. The germline CDR1 and CDR2 sequences are LGHNA and YSLEER.

In its sample, this clonotype was seen a few times. V is TRBV24-1 and J is TRBJ1-2, with TRBD1 as a possible D gene (6 bases). Trimming pared 3 bases from V and 0 bases from J, leaving 16 bases between. CDR3 length: 17 amino acids. Germline-derived CDR1 and CDR2 are KGHDR and SFDVKD. The CDR3 region has the DNA TGTGCCACCAGTGATGGGGGCGGTGCCGCCGCTAACTATGGCTACACCTTC. It is translated as CATSDGGGAAANYGYTF.

This clonotype was counted only a few times. The chain combines TRBV5-1 with TRBJ1-2; D is perhaps TRBD1 (5 bases). The germline gives CDR1 SGHRS, CDR2 YFSETQ. The CDR3 is 14 amino acids. The V end was cut by 0 bases, the J end by 8 bases, with 14 bases between. The CDR3 loop reads CASSLEGRFSGYTF. CDR3 in DNA: TGCGCCAGCAGCTTGGAGGGACGGTTCAGCGGCTACACCTTC.

This clonotype has just a few counts. The V call is TRBV7-9, the J call TRBJ2-5; D remains ambiguous. Germline CDR1 reads SEHNR; CDR2 reads FQNEAQ (reference sequence). This CDR3 is 14 amino acids long. V was trimmed by 5 bases and J by 5 bases, leaving 15 bases between them. Here the CDR3 DNA reads TGTGCCAGCAGCGAAACAGTCAACTCGGAGACCCAGTACTTC. Its protein is CASSETVNSETQYF.

This clonotype was counted only a few times. The chain links TRBV4-2 to TRBJ1-1; TRBD1 agrees at 10 bases. Germline lookup yields CDR1 LGHNA and CDR2 YNFKEQ. The V gene end was trimmed by 5 bases and the J gene end by 11 bases; junction bases not matched to a gene: 11. CDR3 length: 14 residues. The chain's CDR3 is CASSVIRDRGRAFF. The CDR3 DNA is TGTGCCAGCAGCGTTATCCGGGACAGGGGTCGCGCTTTCTTT.

The chain recombines TRBV18 with TRBJ1-2, with 7 nucleotides matching TRBD1. Germline trimming cut 6 bases from V and 5 bases from J; bases unmatched to any gene: 9. CDR1 is KGHSH and CDR2 is LQKENI in the germline V gene. CDR3 length: 14 amino acids. CDR3 nucleotide sequence: TGTGCCAGCTCGCCGCAGGGGGATACGTATGGCTACACCTTC. Its translation: CASSPQGDTYGYTF.

V usage is TRBV2 and J usage is TRBJ2-3, with D possibly being TRBD2 (6 bases). This CDR3 spans 17 amino acids. CDR1 and CDR2 from the germline V gene are SNHLY and FYNNEI. V was clipped by 0 bases and J by 7 bases, with 20 bases between them. CDR3 protein: CASSEAGGNPAMNTQYF. DNA for the CDR3: TGTGCCAGCAGTGAAGCAGGCGGGAATCCTGCTATGAATACGCAGTATTTT.

This CDR3 is CATSVNSNQPQHF. CDR3 bases: TGTGCCACCAGCGTCAATAGCAATCAGCCCCAGCATTTT. The chain has TRBV15 and TRBJ1-5; D is undetermined. The CDR3 covers 13 residues. Germline V gives CDR1 LNHNV, CDR2 YYDKDF (reference sequence). Trimming pared 5 bases from V and 0 bases from J, leaving 5 bases between.

V is TRBV29-1 and J is TRBJ1-2; D unclear. The CDR3 is 13 residues long. The V end was cut by 6 bases, the J end by 4 bases, with 15 bases between. The germline gives CDR1 SQVTM, CDR2 ANQGSEA. CDR3 amino acids: CSVHHRQSYGYTF. DNA of the CDR3: TGCAGCGTGCACCACCGACAAAGCTATGGCTACACCTTC.